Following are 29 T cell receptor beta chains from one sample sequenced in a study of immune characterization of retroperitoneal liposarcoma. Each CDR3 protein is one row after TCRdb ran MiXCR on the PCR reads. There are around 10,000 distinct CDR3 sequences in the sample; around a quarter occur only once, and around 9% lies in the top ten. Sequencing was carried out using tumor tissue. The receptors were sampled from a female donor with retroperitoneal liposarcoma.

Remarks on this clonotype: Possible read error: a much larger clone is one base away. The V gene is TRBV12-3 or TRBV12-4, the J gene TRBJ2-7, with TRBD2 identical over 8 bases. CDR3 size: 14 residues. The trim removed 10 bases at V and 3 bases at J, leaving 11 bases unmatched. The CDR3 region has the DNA TGTGCCAACAGGTCCAGCGGGGGCCACTACGAGCAGTACTTC. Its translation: CANRSSGGHYEQYF.

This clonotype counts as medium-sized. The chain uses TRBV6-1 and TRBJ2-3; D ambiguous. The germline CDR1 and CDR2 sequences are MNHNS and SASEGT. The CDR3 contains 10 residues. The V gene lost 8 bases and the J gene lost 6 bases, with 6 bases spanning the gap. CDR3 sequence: CASRRDTQYF. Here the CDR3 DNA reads TGTGCCAGCCGGCGGGATACGCAGTATTTT.

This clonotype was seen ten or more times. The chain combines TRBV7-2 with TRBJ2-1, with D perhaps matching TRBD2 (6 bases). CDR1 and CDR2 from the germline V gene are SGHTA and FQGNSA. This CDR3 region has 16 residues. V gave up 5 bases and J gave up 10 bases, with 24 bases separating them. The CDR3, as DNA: TGTGCCAGCAGCAGCTATCGGGAGAGCCCCTCCTACGAGCAGTTCTTC. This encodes CASSSYRESPSYEQFF.

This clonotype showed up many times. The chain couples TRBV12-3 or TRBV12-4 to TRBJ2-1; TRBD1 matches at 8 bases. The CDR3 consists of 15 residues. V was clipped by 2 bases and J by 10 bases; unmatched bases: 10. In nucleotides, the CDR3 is TGTGCCAGCAGTTTAAGCCAGGGGGCGCGAGACGAGCAGTTCTTC. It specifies CASSLSQGARDEQFF.

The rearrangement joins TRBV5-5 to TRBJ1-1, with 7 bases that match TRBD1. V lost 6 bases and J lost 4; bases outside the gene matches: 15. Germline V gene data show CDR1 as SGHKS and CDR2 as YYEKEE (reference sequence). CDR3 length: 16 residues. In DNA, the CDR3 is TGTGCCAGCACCAAATCCACCATGACAGGGCCCACTGAAGCTTTCTTT. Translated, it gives CASTKSTMTGPTEAFF.

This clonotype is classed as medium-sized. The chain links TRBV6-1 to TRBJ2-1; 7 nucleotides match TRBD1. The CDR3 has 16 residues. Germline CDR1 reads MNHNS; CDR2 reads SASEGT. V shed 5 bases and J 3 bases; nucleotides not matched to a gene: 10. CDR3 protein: CASSKWGQPDYNEQFF. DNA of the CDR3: TGTGCCAGCAGTAAGTGGGGACAGCCCGACTACAATGAGCAGTTCTTC.

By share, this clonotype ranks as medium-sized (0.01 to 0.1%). The CDR3 DNA sequence: TGTGCCAGCAATCGGGACAGGAGCACCGGGGAGCTGTTTTTT. It is translated as CASNRDRSTGELFF. The V gene is TRBV6-1, the J gene TRBJ2-2, with 8 nucleotides matching TRBD1. Germline loops: CDR1 MNHNS, CDR2 SASEGT. The J segment lost 4 bases and the V segment lost 7 bases, leaving 5 bases of the junction unmatched. This CDR3 region has 14 residues.

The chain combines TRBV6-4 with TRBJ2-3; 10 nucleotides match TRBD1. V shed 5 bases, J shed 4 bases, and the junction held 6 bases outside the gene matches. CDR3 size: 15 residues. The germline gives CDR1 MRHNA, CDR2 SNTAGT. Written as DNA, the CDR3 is TGTGCCAGCAGTCCTACCGGACAGGGGGCAGATACGCAGTATTTT. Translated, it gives CASSPTGQGADTQYF.

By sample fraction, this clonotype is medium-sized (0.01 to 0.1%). The CDR3 is CASSLTVAYEQFF. The CDR3 DNA is TGTGCCAGCAGCTTAACAGTGGCCTACGAGCAGTTCTTC. The chain links TRBV11-3 to TRBJ2-1; D gene ambiguous. In germline, CDR1 is SGHNT, CDR2 YENEEA. The CDR3 has 13 residues. V shed 2 bases and J shed 10 bases, with 12 bases lying between them.

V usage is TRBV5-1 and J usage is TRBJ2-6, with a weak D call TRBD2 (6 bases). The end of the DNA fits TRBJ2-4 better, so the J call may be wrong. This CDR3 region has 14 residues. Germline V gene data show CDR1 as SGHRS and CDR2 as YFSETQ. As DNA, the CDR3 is TGCGCCAGCGAACTGATAGGAGGGAACGGCATTCAGTACTTC. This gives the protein CASELIGGNGIQYF.

As DNA, the CDR3 is TGTGCCAGCAGTTACTCTGACTCATATAGCAATCAGCCCCAGCATTTT. Its protein is CASSYSDSYSNQPQHF. The chain carries TRBV6-5 and TRBJ1-5, with no clear D. Per germline, CDR1 MNHEY and CDR2 SVGAGI. V lost 0 bases and J 0 bases, leaving 9 bases between the germline ends. The CDR3 extends over 16 amino acids.

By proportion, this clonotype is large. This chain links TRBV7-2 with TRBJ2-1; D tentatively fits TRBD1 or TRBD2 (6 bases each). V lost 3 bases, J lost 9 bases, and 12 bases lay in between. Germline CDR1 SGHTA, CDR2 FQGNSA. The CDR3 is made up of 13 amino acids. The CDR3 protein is CASSFNGGFEQFF. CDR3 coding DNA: TGTGCCAGCAGCTTTAACGGGGGCTTTGAGCAGTTCTTC.

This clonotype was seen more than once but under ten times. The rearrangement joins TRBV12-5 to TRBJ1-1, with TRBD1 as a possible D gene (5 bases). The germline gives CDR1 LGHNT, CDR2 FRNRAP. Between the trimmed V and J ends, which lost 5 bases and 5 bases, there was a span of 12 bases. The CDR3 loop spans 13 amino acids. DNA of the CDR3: TGTGCTAGTGGTCTACGCCGGGGGACTGAAGCTTTCTTT. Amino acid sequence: CASGLRRGTEAFF.

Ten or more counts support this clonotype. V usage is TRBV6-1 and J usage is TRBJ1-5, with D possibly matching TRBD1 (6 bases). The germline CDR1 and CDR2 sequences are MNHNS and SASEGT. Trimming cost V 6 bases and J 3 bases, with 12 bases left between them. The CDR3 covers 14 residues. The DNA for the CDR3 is TGTGCCAGCAGCTGGGGGGGCCCCAATCAGCCCCAGCATTTT. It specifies CASSWGGPNQPQHF.

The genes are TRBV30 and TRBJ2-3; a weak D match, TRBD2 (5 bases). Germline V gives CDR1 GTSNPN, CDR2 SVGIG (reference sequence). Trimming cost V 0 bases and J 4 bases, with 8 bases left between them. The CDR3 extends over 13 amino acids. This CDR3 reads CAWSVGGADTQYF. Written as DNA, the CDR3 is TGTGCCTGGAGTGTTGGAGGAGCAGATACGCAGTATTTT. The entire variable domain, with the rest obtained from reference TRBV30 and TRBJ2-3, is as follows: SQTIHQWPATLVQPVGSPLSLECTVEGTSNPNLYWYRQAAGRGLQLLFYSVGIGQISSEVPQNLSASRPQDRQFILSSKKLLLSDSGFYLCAWSVGGADTQYFGPGTRLTVL.

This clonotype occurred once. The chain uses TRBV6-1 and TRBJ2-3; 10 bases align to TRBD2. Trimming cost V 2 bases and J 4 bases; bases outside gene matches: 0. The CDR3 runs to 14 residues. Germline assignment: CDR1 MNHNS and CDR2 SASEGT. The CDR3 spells CASSELAGADTQYF. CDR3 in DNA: TGTGCCAGCAGTGAACTAGCGGGGGCAGATACGCAGTATTTT.

The CDR3 spells CASSQPRGTGELFF. CDR3 DNA: TGCGCCAGCAGCCAACCCAGGGGCACCGGGGAGCTGTTTTTT. The V and J genes are TRBV4-3 and TRBJ2-2, with a possible D match to TRBD1 (6 bases). The germline CDR1 and CDR2 sequences are LGHNA and YSLEER. V gave up 2 bases and J gave up 4 bases, with 8 bases separating them. CDR3 size: 14 residues.

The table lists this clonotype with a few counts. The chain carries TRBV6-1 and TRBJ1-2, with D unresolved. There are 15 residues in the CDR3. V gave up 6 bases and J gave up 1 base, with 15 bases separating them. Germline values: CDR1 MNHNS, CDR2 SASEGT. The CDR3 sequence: CASRRDTSYNYGYTF. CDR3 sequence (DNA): TGTGCCAGCAGGCGAGACACCAGCTATAACTATGGCTACACCTTC.

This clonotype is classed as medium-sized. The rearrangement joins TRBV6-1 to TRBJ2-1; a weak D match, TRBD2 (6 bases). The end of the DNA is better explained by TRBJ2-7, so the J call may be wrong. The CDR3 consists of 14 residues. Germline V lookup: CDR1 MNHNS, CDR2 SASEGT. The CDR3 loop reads CASIIGTSYNEQYF. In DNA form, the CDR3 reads TGTGCCAGCATAATAGGGACTTCCTACAATGAGCAGTACTTC.

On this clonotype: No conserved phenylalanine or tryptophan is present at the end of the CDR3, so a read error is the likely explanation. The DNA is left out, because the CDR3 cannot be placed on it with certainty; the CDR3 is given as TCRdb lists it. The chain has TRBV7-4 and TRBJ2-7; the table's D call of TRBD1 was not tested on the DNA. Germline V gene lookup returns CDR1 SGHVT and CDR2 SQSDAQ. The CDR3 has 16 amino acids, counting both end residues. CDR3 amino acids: CASSFLPDTATMSSTP.

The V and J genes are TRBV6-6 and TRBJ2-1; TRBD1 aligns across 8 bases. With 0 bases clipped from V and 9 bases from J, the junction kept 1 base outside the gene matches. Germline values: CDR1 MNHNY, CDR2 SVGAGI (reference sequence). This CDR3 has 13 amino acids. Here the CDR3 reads CASSYSDRGEQFF. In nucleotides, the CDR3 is TGTGCCAGCAGTTACTCCGACAGGGGTGAGCAGTTCTTC.

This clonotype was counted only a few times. The CDR3 reads CASSADRGAYNEQYF. The DNA for the CDR3 is TGTGCCAGCAGCGCCGACAGGGGGGCCTACAATGAGCAGTACTTC. The chain couples TRBV7-2 to TRBJ2-1; 9 bases are shared with TRBD1. The DNA end favors TRBJ2-7, so the J call may be wrong. The CDR3 has 15 residues. Looked up from germline, CDR1 is SGHTA and CDR2 is FQGNSA.

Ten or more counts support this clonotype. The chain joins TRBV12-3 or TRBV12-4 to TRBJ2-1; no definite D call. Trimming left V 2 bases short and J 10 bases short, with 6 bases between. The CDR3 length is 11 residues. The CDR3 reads CASSLPGEQFF. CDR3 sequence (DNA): TGTGCCAGCAGTTTACCCGGGGAGCAGTTCTTC.

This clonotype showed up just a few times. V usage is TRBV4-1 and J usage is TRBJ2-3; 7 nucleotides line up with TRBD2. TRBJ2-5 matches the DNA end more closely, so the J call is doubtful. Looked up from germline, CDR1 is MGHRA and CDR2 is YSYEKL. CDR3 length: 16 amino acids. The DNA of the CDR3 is TGCGCCAGCAGCCTAGGGACTACTCAAACCCCGGGGACCCAGTACTTC. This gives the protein CASSLGTTQTPGTQYF.

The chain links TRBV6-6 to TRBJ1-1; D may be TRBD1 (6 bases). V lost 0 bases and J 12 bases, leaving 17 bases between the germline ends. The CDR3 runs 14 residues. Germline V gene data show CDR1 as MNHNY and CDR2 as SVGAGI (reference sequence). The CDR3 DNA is TGTGCCAGCAGTTACTCCGGCGAAAGGGGGGTGACTTTCTTT. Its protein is CASSYSGERGVTFF.

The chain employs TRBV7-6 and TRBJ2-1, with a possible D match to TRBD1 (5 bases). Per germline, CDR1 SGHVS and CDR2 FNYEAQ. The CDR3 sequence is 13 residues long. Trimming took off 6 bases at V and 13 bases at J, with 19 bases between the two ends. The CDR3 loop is CASRPDREETQFF. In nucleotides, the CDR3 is TGTGCCAGCAGGCCAGACAGAGAAGAGACCCAGTTCTTC.

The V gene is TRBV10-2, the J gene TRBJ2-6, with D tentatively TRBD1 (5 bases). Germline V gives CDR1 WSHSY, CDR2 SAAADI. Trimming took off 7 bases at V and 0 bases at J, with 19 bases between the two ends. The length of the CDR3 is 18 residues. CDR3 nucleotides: TGCGCCAGCACTAAAGGCCCAGGGTTTCCCTCTGGGGCCAACGTCCTGACTTTC. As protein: CASTKGPGFPSGANVLTF.

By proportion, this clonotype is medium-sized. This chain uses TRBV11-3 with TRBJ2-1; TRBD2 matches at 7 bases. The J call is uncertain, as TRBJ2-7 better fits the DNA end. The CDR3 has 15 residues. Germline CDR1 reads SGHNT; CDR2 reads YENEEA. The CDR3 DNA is TGTGCCAGCAGCCGCGGGGGAGAACCCTACAATGAGCAGTACTTC. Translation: CASSRGGEPYNEQYF.

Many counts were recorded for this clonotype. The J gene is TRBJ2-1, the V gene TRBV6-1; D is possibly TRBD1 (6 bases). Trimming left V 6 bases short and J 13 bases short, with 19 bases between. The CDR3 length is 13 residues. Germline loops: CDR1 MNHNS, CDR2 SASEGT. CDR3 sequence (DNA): TGTGCCAGCAGAAGCGGACAGTTAGAGACCCAGTTCTTC. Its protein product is CASRSGQLETQFF.